This T cell receptor (beta chain) was obtained from a study of T cell responses to AZD1222 COVID-19 vaccine. Only in-frame clones appear in the TCRdb table, and some are missing; sequencing was by immunoSEQ multiplex PCR. The repertoire consists of 80,000 or so clones, with more than 85% occurring once and the leading ten covering roughly 4.8%. Sequences were derived from peripheral blood, sampled 28 days after the second AZD1222 dose. This clonotype originated in an adult who received the AZD1222 COVID-19 vaccine.

The CDR3 region is CASSQRQGGFRSPLHF. In DNA form, the CDR3 reads TGTGCCAGTTCACAACGACAGGGGGGATTTCGTTCACCCCTCCACTTT. This chain joins TRBV19 and TRBJ1-6; TRBD1 agrees at 9 bases. This CDR3 is built from 16 residues. The V gene end was trimmed by 8 bases and the J gene end by 9 bases; junction bases not matched to a gene: 14. CDR1 is LNHDA and CDR2 is SQIVND in the germline V gene (reference sequence). The whole variable domain, remainder taken from reference TRBV19 and TRBJ1-6, is DGGITQSPKYLFRKEGQNVTLSCEQNLNHDAMYWYRQDPGQGLRLIYYSQIVNDFQKGDIAEGYSVSREKKESFPLTVTSAQKNPTAFYLCASSQRQGGFRSPLHFGNGTRLTVT.